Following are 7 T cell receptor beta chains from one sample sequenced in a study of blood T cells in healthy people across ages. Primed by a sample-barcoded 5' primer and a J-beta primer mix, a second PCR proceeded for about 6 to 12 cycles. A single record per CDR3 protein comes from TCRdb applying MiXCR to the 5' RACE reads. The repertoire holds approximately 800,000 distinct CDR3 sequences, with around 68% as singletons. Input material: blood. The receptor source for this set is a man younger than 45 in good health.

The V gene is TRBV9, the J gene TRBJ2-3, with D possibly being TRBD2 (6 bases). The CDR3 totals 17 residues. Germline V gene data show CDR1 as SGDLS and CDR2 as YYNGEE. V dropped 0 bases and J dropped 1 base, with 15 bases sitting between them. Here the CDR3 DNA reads TGTGCCAGCAGCGTAGTGGGCTCGCCGGGGGGCACAGATACGCAGTATTTT. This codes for CASSVVGSPGGTDTQYF.

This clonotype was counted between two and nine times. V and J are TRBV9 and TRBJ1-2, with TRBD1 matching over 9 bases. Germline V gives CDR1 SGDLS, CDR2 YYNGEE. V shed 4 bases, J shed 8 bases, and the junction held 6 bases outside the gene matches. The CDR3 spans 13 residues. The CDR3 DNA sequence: TGTGCCAGCAGCCCCTGGACAGGGGAAGGCTACACCTTC. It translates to CASSPWTGEGYTF.

CDR3 loop: CASSGWGGANYGYTF. The CDR3 DNA sequence: TGTGCCAGCAGTGGATGGGGCGGGGCCAACTATGGCTACACCTTC. The V gene is TRBV25-1, the J gene TRBJ1-2; D may be TRBD1 (5 bases). Trimming removed 4 bases at V and 2 bases at J, with 14 bases between. CDR3 length: 15 amino acids. Germline CDR1 is MGHDK and CDR2 is SYGVNS.

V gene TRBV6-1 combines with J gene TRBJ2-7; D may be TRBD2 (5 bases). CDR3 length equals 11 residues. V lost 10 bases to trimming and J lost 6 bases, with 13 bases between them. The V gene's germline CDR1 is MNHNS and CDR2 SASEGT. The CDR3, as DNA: TGTGCCACAAGAGAGGGCCGCGAGCAGTACTTC. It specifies CATREGREQYF.

This CDR3 reads CASSQGRQGNEKLFF. The CDR3 DNA sequence: TGTGCCAGCAGCCAGGGGAGACAGGGGAATGAAAAACTGTTTTTT. The chain carries TRBV4-2 and TRBJ1-4, with 8 bases identical to TRBD1. This CDR3 spans 15 amino acids. Germline V gene sequence: CDR1 LGHNA, CDR2 YNFKEQ. With V trimmed by 3 bases and J by 5 bases, 5 bases remained unmatched.

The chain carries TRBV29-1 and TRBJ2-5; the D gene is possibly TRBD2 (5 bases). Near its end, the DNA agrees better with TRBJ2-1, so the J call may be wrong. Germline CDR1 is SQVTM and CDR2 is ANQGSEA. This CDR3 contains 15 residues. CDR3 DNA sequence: TGCAGCGTTGAAGAGGTGGTGAGGGTCCAAGAGACCCAGTTCTTC. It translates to CSVEEVVRVQETQFF.

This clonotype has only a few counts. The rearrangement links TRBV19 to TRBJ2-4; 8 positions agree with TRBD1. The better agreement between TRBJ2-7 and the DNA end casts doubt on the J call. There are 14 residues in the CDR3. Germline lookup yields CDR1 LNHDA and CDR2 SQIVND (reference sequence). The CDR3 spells CASRDRDSSYEQYF. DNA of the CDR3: TGTGCCAGTAGGGACAGGGATTCATCCTACGAGCAGTACTTC.